This TCR beta chain was retrieved from a study of OX40 agonist ivuxolimab in advanced cancers. Whole-study context: Patients were treated with intravenous ivuxolimab, dosed at 0.01 to 10 mg/kg and infused every 2 weeks.

Whole-study results and caveats: Within 6 weeks, CD4+ and CD8+ blood T cells expanded clonally at 0.1 to 3.0 mg/kg.

Patients were ineligible given autoimmune disease history or systemic immunosuppression. Samples of blood were obtained at baseline, on cycle 4 day 1, and on cycle 7 day 1. Using immunoSEQ multiplex PCR, the repertoire was profiled, and TCRdb retains in-frame clones only, with some absent. The sample records fewer than 50,000 clones, about 90% being singletons. Remarks on this clone: Its antigen is not identified.

The CDR3 contains 16 residues. V lost 3 bases to trimming and J lost 0 bases, with 16 bases between them. Germline assignment: CDR1 SGHKS and CDR2 YYEKEE (reference sequence). The specimen comprised CD4+ or CD8+ T cells sorted from blood, sampled in a trial of the OX40 agonist ivuxolimab. V gene TRBV5-5 combines with J gene TRBJ2-7; no definite D call. The receptor was derived from an adult with an advanced solid tumor such as melanoma, head and neck, liver or kidney cancer. Here the CDR3 DNA reads TGTGCCAGCAGCTCCCTCCGAGGCGGCAGCTCCTACGAGCAGTACTTC. This translates into CASSSLRGGSSYEQYF.